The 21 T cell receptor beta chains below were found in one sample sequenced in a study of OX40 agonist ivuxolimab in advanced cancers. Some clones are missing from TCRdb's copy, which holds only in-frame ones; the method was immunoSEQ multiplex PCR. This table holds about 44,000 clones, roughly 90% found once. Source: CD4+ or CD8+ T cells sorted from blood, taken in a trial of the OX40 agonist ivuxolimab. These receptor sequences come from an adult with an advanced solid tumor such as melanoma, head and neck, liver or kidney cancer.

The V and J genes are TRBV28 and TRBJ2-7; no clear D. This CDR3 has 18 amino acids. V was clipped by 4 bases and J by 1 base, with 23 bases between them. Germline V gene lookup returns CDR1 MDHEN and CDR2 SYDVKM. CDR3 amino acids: CASSSYISPGEWSYEQYF. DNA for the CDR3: TGTGCCAGCAGTTCATATATCTCCCCGGGTGAATGGTCCTACGAGCAGTACTTC.

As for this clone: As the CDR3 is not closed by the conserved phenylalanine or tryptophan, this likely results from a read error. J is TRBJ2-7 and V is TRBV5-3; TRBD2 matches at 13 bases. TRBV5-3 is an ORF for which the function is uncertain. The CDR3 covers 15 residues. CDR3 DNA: TGCGCCAGCAGCCATGGGACTAGCGGGGCCTACGAGCAGTACCTC. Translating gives CASSHGTSGAYEQYL.

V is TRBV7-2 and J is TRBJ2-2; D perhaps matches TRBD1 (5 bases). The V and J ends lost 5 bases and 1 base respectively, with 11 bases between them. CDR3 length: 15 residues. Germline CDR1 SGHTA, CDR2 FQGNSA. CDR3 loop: CASSRTTGNTGELFF. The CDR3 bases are TGTGCCAGCAGCCGGACAACGGGGAACACCGGGGAGCTGTTTTTT.

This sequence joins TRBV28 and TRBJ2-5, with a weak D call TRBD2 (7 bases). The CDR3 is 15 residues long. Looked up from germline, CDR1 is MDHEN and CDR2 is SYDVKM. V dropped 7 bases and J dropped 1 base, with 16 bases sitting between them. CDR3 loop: CASKTLGGAQETQYF. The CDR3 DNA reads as TGTGCCAGCAAGACCCTGGGGGGGGCCCAAGAGACCCAGTACTTC.

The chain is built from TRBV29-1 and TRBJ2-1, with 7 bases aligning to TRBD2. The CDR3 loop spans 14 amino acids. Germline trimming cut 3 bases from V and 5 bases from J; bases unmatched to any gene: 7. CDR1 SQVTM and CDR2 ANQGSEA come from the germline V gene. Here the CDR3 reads CSVEFPAGNNEQFF. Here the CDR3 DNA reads TGCAGCGTTGAGTTCCCAGCGGGGAACAATGAGCAGTTCTTC.

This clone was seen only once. The CDR3 nucleotides read TGTGCCAGCAGCCCGGGACAGGGGAACGAGCAGTACTTC. Its translation: CASSPGQGNEQYF. The chain combines TRBV27 with TRBJ2-7; 10 bases line up with TRBD1. This CDR3 is built from 13 residues. V lost 6 bases and J lost 5; bases outside the gene matches: 4. Germline V gene sequence: CDR1 MNHEY, CDR2 SMNVEV (reference sequence).

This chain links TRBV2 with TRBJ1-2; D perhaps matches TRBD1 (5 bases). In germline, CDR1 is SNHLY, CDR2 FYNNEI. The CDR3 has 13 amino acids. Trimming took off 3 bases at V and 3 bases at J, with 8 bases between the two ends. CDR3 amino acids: CASSEGGDYGYTF. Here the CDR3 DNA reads TGTGCCAGCAGTGAGGGAGGGGACTATGGCTACACCTTC.

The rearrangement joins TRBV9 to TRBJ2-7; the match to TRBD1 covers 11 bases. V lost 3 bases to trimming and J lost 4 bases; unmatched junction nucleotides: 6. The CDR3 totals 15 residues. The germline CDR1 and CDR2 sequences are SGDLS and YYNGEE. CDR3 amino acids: CASSAGGTGGYEQYF. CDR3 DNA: TGTGCCAGCAGCGCGGGTGGGACAGGGGGGTACGAGCAGTACTTC. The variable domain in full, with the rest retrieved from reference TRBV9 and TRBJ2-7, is DSGVTQTPKHLITATGQRVTLRCSPRSGDLSVYWYQQSLDQGLQFLIQYYNGEERAKGNILERFSAQQFPDLHSELNLSSLELGDSALYFCASSAGGTGGYEQYFGPGTRLTVT.

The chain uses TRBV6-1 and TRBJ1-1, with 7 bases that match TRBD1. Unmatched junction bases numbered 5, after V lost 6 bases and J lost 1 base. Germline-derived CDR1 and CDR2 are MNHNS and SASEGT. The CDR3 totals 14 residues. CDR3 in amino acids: CASRAGQTNTEAFF. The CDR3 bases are TGTGCCAGCAGGGCGGGACAGACGAACACTGAAGCTTTCTTT.

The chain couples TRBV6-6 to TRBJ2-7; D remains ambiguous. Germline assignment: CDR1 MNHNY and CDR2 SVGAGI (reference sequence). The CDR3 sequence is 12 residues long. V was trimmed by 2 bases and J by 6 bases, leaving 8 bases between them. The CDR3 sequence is CASSYKLSEQYF. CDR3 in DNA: TGTGCCAGCAGTTACAAGTTATCCGAGCAGTACTTC.

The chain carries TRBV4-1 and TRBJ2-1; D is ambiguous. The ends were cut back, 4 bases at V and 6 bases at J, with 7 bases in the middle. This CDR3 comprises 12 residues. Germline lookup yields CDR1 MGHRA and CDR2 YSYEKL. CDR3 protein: CASSLSGNEQFF. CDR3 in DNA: TGCGCCAGCAGCCTCTCTGGCAATGAGCAGTTCTTC.

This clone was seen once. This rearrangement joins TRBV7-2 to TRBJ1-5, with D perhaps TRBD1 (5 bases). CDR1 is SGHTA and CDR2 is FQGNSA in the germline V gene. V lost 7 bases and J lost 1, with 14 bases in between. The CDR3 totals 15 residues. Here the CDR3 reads CASTVGGISNQPQHF. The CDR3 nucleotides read TGTGCCAGCACCGTTGGGGGTATAAGCAATCAGCCCCAGCATTTT.

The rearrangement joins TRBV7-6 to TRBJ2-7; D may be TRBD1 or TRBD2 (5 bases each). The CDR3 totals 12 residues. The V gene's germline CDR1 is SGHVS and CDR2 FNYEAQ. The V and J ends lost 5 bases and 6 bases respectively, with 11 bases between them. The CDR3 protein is CASSVGRSEQYF. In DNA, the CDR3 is TGTGCCAGCAGCGTGGGACGGTCCGAGCAGTACTTC.

CDR3 amino acids: CAISEQAGNEKLFF. Written as DNA, the CDR3 is TGTGCCATCAGTGAACAGGCGGGGAATGAAAAACTGTTTTTT. The rearrangement uses TRBV10-3 and TRBJ1-4; D is possibly TRBD1 (5 bases). V was cut by 3 bases and J by 5 bases, with 10 bases left in between. CDR3 length: 14 residues. Looked up from germline, CDR1 is ENHRY and CDR2 is SYGVKD.

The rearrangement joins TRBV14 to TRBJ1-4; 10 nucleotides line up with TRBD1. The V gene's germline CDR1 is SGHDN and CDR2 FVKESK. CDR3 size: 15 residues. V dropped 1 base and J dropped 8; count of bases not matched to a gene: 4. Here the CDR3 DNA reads TGTGCCAGCAGCCAAGGGACAGGGGGAATCGAAAAACTGTTTTTT. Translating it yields CASSQGTGGIEKLFF. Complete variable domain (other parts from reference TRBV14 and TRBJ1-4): EAGVTQFPSHSVIEKGQTVTLRCDPISGHDNLYWYRRVMGKEIKFLLHFVKESKQDESGMPNNRFLAERTGGTYSTLKVQPAELEDSGVYFCASSQGTGGIEKLFFGSGTQLSVL.

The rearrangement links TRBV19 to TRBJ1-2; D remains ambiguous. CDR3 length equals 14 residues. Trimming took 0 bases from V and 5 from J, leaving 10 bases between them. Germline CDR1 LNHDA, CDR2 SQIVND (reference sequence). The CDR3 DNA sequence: TGTGCCAGTAGTATAGAGTCCGCCGCATATGGCTACACCTTC. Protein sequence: CASSIESAAYGYTF. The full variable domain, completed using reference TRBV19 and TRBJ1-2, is DGGITQSPKYLFRKEGQNVTLSCEQNLNHDAMYWYRQDPGQGLRLIYYSQIVNDFQKGDIAEGYSVSREKKESFPLTVTSAQKNPTAFYLCASSIESAAYGYTFGSGTRLTVV.

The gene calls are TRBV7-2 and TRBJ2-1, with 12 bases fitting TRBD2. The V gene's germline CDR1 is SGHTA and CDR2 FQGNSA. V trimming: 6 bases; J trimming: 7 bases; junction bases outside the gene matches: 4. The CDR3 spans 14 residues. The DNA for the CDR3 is TGTGCCAGCAGGGCTAGCGGGGGGGCTAATGAGCAGTTCTTC. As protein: CASRASGGANEQFF.

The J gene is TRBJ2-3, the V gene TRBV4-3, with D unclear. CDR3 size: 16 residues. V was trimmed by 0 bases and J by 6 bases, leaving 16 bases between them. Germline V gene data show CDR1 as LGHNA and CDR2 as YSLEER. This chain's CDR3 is CASSQDLWRVGDTQYF. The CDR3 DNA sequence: TGCGCCAGCAGCCAAGATCTCTGGCGAGTAGGGGATACGCAGTATTTT.

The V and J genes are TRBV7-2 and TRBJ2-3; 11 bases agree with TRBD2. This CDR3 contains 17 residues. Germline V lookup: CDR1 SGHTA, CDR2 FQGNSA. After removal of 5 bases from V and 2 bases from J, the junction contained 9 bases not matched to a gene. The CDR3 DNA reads TGTGCCAGCAGCGTACTAGCGGGGGAATTAGTCACAGATACGCAGTATTTT. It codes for CASSVLAGELVTDTQYF.

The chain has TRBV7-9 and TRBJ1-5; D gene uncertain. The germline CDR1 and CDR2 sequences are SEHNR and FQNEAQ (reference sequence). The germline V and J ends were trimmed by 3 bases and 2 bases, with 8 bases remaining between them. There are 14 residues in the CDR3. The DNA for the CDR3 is TGTGCCAGCAGCTTCTCGACGGGCAATCAGCCCCAGCATTTT. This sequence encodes CASSFSTGNQPQHF.

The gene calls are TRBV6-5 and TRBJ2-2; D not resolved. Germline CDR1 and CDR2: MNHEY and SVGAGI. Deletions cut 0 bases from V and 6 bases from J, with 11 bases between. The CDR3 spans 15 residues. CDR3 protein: CASSYSIDGSGELFF. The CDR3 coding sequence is TGTGCCAGCAGTTACTCGATAGACGGTTCCGGGGAGCTGTTTTTT.